Shown below are 15 T cell receptor beta chains from a single sample sequenced in a study of spatial heterogeneity in lung cancer. Noted time point: blood at routine non-recurrence follow-up after resection. In each case, whole RNA from tumor, nontumor lung or frozen PBMC was sequenced unsorted. A single record per CDR3 protein comes from TCRdb applying MiXCR to the 5' RACE reads. The sample consists of around 110,000 distinct CDR3 sequences, 10% to 15% of them appearing once. The source material was PBMCs, sampled at follow-up. Receptors were obtained from a male donor with early-stage non-small cell lung cancer.

This chain links TRBV28 with TRBJ1-2, with 9 bases lining up with TRBD1. Germline values: CDR1 MDHEN, CDR2 SYDVKM. After removal of 1 base from V and 6 bases from J, the junction contained 9 bases not matched to a gene. The CDR3 totals 16 residues. CDR3 DNA: TGTGCCAGCAGTTTATCCCCCGGGACAGGGCATGATGGCTACACCTTC. The encoded protein is CASSLSPGTGHDGYTF.

CDR3 loop: CASSEAGGPTGELFF. The CDR3, as DNA: TGTGCCAGCAGCGAAGCGGGGGGGCCCACCGGGGAGCTGTTTTTT. This rearrangement joins TRBV6-5 to TRBJ2-2, with 10 bases aligning to TRBD2. V lost 6 bases, J lost 4 bases, and 5 bases stayed unmatched. The CDR3 runs 15 residues. Germline CDR1 and CDR2: MNHEY and SVGAGI.

The V gene is TRBV5-1, the J gene TRBJ2-3; no clear D. Trimming stripped 4 bases from V and 2 bases from J, with 11 bases between. CDR1 and CDR2 (germline): SGHRS, YFSETQ. CDR3 size: 14 residues. The CDR3 nucleotides read TGCGCCAGCAGCCGGCTAGAATCCACAGATACGCAGTATTTT. This gives the protein CASSRLESTDTQYF.

The sample holds a few counts of this clonotype. The gene calls are TRBV6-5 and TRBJ2-3; 12 bases map to TRBD2. The length of the CDR3 is 16 residues. Trimming removed 2 bases from V and 7 bases from J; junction bases left unmatched: 7. In germline, CDR1 is MNHEY, CDR2 SVGAGI. CDR3 amino acids: CASSYRASGGVNTQYF. The CDR3 DNA follows: TGTGCCAGCAGTTACAGGGCTAGCGGGGGGGTAAATACGCAGTATTTT.

This clonotype was picked up a small number of times. Sequence at one end of the junction differs from germline and may be a read error. The chain uses TRBV5-1 and TRBJ2-3; D gene unclear. CDR1 and CDR2 from the germline V gene are SGHRS and YFSETQ. The CDR3 loop spans 12 amino acids. This CDR3 is CASRLVADTQYF. The DNA of the CDR3 is TGCGCCAGCAGGTTGGTTGCAGATACGCAGTATTTT.

This sequence joins TRBV7-2 and TRBJ2-7, with unresolved D. CDR1 and CDR2 from the germline V gene are SGHTA and FQGNSA. Trimming cost V 5 bases and J 0 bases, with 11 bases left between them. This CDR3 is built from 14 residues. CDR3 bases: TGTGCCAGCAGCCTCCGGACCACCTCCTACGAGCAGTACTTC. This translates into CASSLRTTSYEQYF. Supplemented by reference TRBV7-2 and TRBJ2-7, the full variable domain reads GAGVSQSPSNKVTEKGKDVELRCDPISGHTALYWYRQSLGQGLEFLIYFQGNSAPDKSGLPSDRFSAERTGGSVSTLTIQRTQQEDSAVYLCASSLRTTSYEQYFGPGTRLTVT.

This clonotype came up many times. V usage is TRBV5-1 and J usage is TRBJ2-2; 10 positions agree with TRBD1. The ends lost 4 bases at V and 3 bases at J; junction bases unmatched: 3. The CDR3 contains 15 residues. Germline CDR1 reads SGHRS; CDR2 reads YFSETQ. The CDR3 sequence: CASSLTGGYTGELFF. The CDR3 DNA reads as TGCGCCAGCAGCCTGACAGGGGGCTACACCGGGGAGCTGTTTTTT.

This clonotype was detected a few times. The genes are TRBV20-1 and TRBJ2-2; 7 nucleotides align to TRBD1. This CDR3 region has 15 residues. With V trimmed by 5 bases and J by 0 bases, 6 bases remained unmatched. Per germline, CDR1 DFQATT and CDR2 SNEGSKA (reference sequence). CDR3 residues: CSAHPGQPNTGELFF. The CDR3 nucleotides read TGCAGTGCTCACCCGGGACAGCCGAACACCGGGGAGCTGTTTTTT.

This clonotype occurred a few times. This chain joins TRBV2 and TRBJ2-4, with a tentative D call TRBD1 (6 bases). Germline CDR1 reads SNHLY; CDR2 reads FYNNEI. This CDR3 comprises 12 residues. Trimming left V 2 bases short and J 15 bases short, with 14 bases between. The CDR3 DNA reads TGTGCCAGCAGTGAATCCGCCACAGGGACGTACTTC. The encoded protein is CASSESATGTYF.

This sequence joins TRBV3-1 and TRBJ1-5, with D uncertain. Looked up from germline, CDR1 is LGHDT and CDR2 is YNNKEL (reference sequence). V was shortened by 6 bases and J by 3 bases, with 12 bases between the two germline ends. The CDR3 is 14 amino acids. Here the CDR3 DNA reads TGTGCCAGCAGTCTTGGACGGAACAATCAGCCCCAGCATTTT. This sequence encodes CASSLGRNNQPQHF.

The table lists this clonotype with many counts. This rearrangement joins TRBV20-1 to TRBJ2-7, with D unclear. Looked up from germline, CDR1 is DFQATT and CDR2 is SNEGSKA (reference sequence). CDR3 length equals 10 residues. Trimming cost V 7 bases and J 2 bases, with 6 bases left between them. This CDR3 is CSVGAYEQYF. Here the CDR3 DNA reads TGCAGTGTGGGTGCCTACGAGCAGTACTTC.

This clonotype was counted only a few times. The V gene is TRBV7-2, the J gene TRBJ2-7; possibly TRBD1 for D (5 bases). CDR3 length: 13 amino acids. V lost 1 base and J 4 bases, leaving 8 bases between the germline ends. CDR1 SGHTA and CDR2 FQGNSA come from the germline V gene. This chain's CDR3 is CASSLGREYEQYF. In nucleotides, the CDR3 is TGTGCCAGCAGCTTAGGCAGGGAATACGAGCAGTACTTC.

The chain links TRBV30 to TRBJ1-1; 7 bases align to TRBD1. Germline V lookup: CDR1 GTSNPN, CDR2 SVGIG (reference sequence). This CDR3 contains 14 residues. The ends lost 0 bases at V and 4 bases at J; junction bases unmatched: 5. This chain's CDR3 is CAWSVGGRATEAFF. The CDR3 DNA is TGTGCCTGGAGTGTAGGGGGCAGGGCCACTGAAGCTTTCTTT.

This clonotype was seen repeatedly, ten times or more. This rearrangement joins TRBV4-1 to TRBJ1-5; no clear D gene. Germline CDR1 is MGHRA and CDR2 is YSYEKL. This CDR3 has 17 amino acids. Trimming took 3 bases from V and 3 from J, leaving 18 bases between them. The CDR3 reads CASSHGLPPIFNQPQHF. For the CDR3, the DNA is TGCGCCAGCAGCCATGGACTCCCACCCATATTCAATCAGCCCCAGCATTTT.

The chain has TRBV29-1 and TRBJ2-3, with a possible D match to TRBD2 (6 bases). V lost 6 bases to trimming and J lost 6 bases, with 13 bases between them. This CDR3 has 12 amino acids. From germline, CDR1 is SQVTM and CDR2 ANQGSEA. CDR3 nucleotide sequence: TGCAGCGTGAGGAGGGTGGGGGATACGCAGTATTTT. Protein sequence: CSVRRVGDTQYF.